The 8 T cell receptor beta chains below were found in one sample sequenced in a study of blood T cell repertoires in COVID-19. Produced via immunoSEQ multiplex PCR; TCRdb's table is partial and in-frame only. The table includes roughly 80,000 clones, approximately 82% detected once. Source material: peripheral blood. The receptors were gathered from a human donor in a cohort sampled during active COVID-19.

In nucleotides, the CDR3 is TGTGCCAGCAGGAGAGCCGGGACAGAAAATGAAAAACTGTTTTTT. Translation gives CASRRAGTENEKLFF. This sequence joins TRBV25-1 and TRBJ1-4, with 7 bases lining up with TRBD1. The germline gives CDR1 MGHDK, CDR2 SYGVNS. This CDR3 has 15 residues. J was trimmed by 5 bases and V by 6 bases; bases with no gene match: 9.

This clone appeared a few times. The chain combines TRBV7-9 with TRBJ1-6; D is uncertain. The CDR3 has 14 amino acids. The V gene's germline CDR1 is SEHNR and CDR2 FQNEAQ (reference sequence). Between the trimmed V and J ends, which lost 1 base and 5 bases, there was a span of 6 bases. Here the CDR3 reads CASSLGANNSPLHF. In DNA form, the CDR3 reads TGTGCCAGCAGCTTAGGGGCGAATAATTCACCCCTCCACTTT. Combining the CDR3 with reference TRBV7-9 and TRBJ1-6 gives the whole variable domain DTGVSQNPRHKITKRGQNVTFRCDPISEHNRLYWYRQTLGQGPEFLTYFQNEAQLEKSRLLSDRFSAERPKGSFSTLEIQRTEQGDSAMYLCASSLGANNSPLHFGNGTRLTVT.

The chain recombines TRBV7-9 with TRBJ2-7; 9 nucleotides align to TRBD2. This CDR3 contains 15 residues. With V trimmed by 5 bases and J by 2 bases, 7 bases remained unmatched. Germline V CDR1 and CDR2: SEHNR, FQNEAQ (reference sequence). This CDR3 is CASSPSGGRAYEQYF. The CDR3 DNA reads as TGTGCCAGCAGCCCAAGCGGGGGGCGGGCCTACGAGCAGTACTTC.

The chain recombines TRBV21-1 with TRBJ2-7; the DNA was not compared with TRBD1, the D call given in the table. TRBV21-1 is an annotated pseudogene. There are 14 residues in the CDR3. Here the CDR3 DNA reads TGTGCCAGCAGCAAAGGAAGACAGTCCTACGAGCAGTACTTC. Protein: CASSKGRQSYEQYF.

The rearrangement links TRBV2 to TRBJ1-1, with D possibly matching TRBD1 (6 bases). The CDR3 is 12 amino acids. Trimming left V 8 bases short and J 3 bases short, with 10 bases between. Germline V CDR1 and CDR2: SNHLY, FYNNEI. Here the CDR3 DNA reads TGTGCCAGCCGAGGGGGATACACTGAAGCTTTCTTT. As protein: CASRGGYTEAFF.

The CDR3 DNA reads as TGTGCCAGCAGCTTGAACAGTTACGTCCTGACTTTC. As protein: CASSLNSYVLTF. The chain employs TRBV7-8 and TRBJ2-6, with D hard to call. The V end was cut by 3 bases, the J end by 11 bases, with 8 bases between. Germline CDR1 reads SGHVS; CDR2 reads FQNEAQ. CDR3 size: 12 residues.

CDR3 sequence reads: CASRTTPGLDEKLFF. The CDR3 nucleotides are TGTGCCAGCAGGACCACGCCAGGGCTCGATGAAAAACTGTTTTTT. The chain recombines TRBV5-6 with TRBJ1-4, with D possibly being TRBD1 (5 bases). The CDR3 has 15 residues. The V gene lost 5 bases and the J gene lost 6 bases, with 17 bases spanning the gap. Germline V gives CDR1 SGHDT, CDR2 YYEEEE.

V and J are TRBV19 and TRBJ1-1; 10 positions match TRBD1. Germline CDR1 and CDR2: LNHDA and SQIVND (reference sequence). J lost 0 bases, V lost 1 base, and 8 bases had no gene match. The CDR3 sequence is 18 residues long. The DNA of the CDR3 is TGTGCCAGTAGTATAGCGCCCTGGACAGGGGGGCTGAACACTGAAGCTTTCTTT. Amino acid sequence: CASSIAPWTGGLNTEAFF.